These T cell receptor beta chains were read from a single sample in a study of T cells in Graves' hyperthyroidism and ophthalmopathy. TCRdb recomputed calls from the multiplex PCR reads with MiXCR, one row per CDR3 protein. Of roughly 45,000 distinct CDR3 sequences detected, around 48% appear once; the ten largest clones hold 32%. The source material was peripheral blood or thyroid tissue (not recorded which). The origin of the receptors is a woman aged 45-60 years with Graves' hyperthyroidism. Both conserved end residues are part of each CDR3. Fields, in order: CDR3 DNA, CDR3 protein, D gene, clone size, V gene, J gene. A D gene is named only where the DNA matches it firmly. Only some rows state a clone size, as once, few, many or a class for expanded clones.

CDR3nt: TGTGCCAGCAGCTTCAGGTCCCAGAACACTGAAGCTTTCTTT
CDR3aa: CASSFRSQNTEAFF
d_gene: .
abundance: .
v_gene: TRBV7-9
j_gene: TRBJ1-1

CDR3nt: TGTGCCAGCCGGGGACTAGCGGGGACTTTCTACGAGCAGTACTTC
CDR3aa: CASRGLAGTFYEQYF
d_gene: TRBD2
abundance: once
v_gene: TRBV9
j_gene: TRBJ2-7

CDR3nt: TGTGCCAGCAGTTTAGGGGGACAGGGGAACTATGGCTACACCTTC
CDR3aa: CASSLGGQGNYGYTF
d_gene: TRBD1
abundance: many
v_gene: TRBV12-3/TRBV12-4
j_gene: TRBJ1-2

CDR3nt: TGTGCCAGCAGCTTAGCGTACCGCGGGACCAACTATGGCTACACCTTC
CDR3aa: CASSLAYRGTNYGYTF
d_gene: .
abundance: .
v_gene: TRBV7-2
j_gene: TRBJ1-2

CDR3nt: TGTGCCAGCAGCTTGGACAATTCACCCCTCCACTTT
CDR3aa: CASSLDNSPLHF
d_gene: .
abundance: .
v_gene: TRBV7-2
j_gene: TRBJ1-6

CDR3nt: .
CDR3aa: CSARDRATSYGYTFGSGSCFF
d_gene: .
abundance: .
v_gene: TRBV20-1
j_gene: TRBJ2-2

CDR3nt: TGCAGTGCTAGAGTCAGCGGGACATCCTACGAGCAGTACTTC
CDR3aa: CSARVSGTSYEQYF
d_gene: .
abundance: .
v_gene: TRBV20-1
j_gene: TRBJ2-7

CDR3nt: TGTGCCAGCAGCTTTCCCCCGGGACAGGCAGCTTTCTTT
CDR3aa: CASSFPPGQAAFF
d_gene: TRBD1
abundance: .
v_gene: TRBV7-6
j_gene: TRBJ1-1

CDR3nt: TGTGCCACCACCCGGGACAGGGGGGCCTATGGCTACACCTTC
CDR3aa: CATTRDRGAYGYTF
d_gene: TRBD1
abundance: .
v_gene: TRBV28
j_gene: TRBJ1-2

CDR3nt: TGTGCCAGCAGTTTGCAGGGGGCTAGAGAAAAACTGTTTTTT
CDR3aa: CASSLQGAREKLFF
d_gene: TRBD1
abundance: .
v_gene: TRBV25-1
j_gene: TRBJ1-4

CDR3nt: TGTGCCAGCAGTTCCGGGACAGCCTATAGCAATCAGCCCCAGCATTTT
CDR3aa: CASSSGTAYSNQPQHF
d_gene: TRBD1
abundance: .
v_gene: TRBV6-5
j_gene: TRBJ1-5

CDR3nt: TGTGCCAGCAGCTTCTTATTCGGGGTCGGGAAGGATGGCTACACCTTC
CDR3aa: CASSFLFGVGKDGYTF
d_gene: .
abundance: many
v_gene: TRBV5-6
j_gene: TRBJ1-2

CDR3nt: TGTGCCAGCAGTTTTATGGTGGGGGGGAGCTCCTACGAGCAGTACTTC
CDR3aa: CASSFMVGGSSYEQYF
d_gene: TRBD2
abundance: .
v_gene: TRBV7-2
j_gene: TRBJ2-7

CDR3nt: TGTGCCACCAAAGTCGGCGGGAACACCGGGGAGCTGTTTTTT
CDR3aa: CATKVGGNTGELFF
d_gene: .
abundance: many
v_gene: TRBV6-5
j_gene: TRBJ2-2

CDR3nt: TGTGCCATCAGGGCCGCCGGGACCCAGGTCTATGGCTACACCTTC
CDR3aa: CAIRAAGTQVYGYTF
d_gene: .
abundance: .
v_gene: TRBV10-3
j_gene: TRBJ1-2

CDR3nt: TGTGCCAGCAGCCAAGGAAGCGGGATCCGCGAGCAGTACTTC
CDR3aa: CASSQGSGIREQYF
d_gene: TRBD2
abundance: many
v_gene: TRBV14
j_gene: TRBJ2-7

CDR3nt: TGCAGTGCTAGGGGGCGGCAGACCCAGTACTTC
CDR3aa: CSARGRQTQYF
d_gene: .
abundance: .
v_gene: TRBV20-1
j_gene: TRBJ2-5

CDR3nt: TGTGCCAGCAGCTTAGAAGGGGGCAGGGGGCGTGGGGCCAACGTCCTGACTTTC
CDR3aa: CASSLEGGRGRGANVLTF
d_gene: TRBD1
abundance: .
v_gene: TRBV7-9
j_gene: TRBJ2-6

CDR3nt: TGTGCCAGCAGTGCACCGGGCCTGGTTGCCTATAATTCACCCCTCCACTTT
CDR3aa: CASSAPGLVAYNSPLHF
d_gene: .
abundance: medium-sized
v_gene: TRBV25-1
j_gene: TRBJ1-6

CDR3nt: TGCGCCAGCAGCCAAGAGGGGGAGGACAATGAGCAGTTCTTC
CDR3aa: CASSQEGEDNEQFF
d_gene: .
abundance: .
v_gene: TRBV4-3
j_gene: TRBJ2-1

CDR3nt: TGCAGTGCTACGAACAGGGGAAGCACAGATACGCAGTATTTT
CDR3aa: CSATNRGSTDTQYF
d_gene: TRBD1
abundance: many
v_gene: TRBV20-1
j_gene: TRBJ2-3

CDR3nt: TGCGCCAGCAGCTCCATCCCGGGACAGGGCCCCGAGCAGTACTTC
CDR3aa: CASSSIPGQGPEQYF
d_gene: TRBD1
abundance: once
v_gene: TRBV5-1
j_gene: TRBJ2-7

CDR3nt: TGTGCCAGCAGACAGGGTCAAGAGACCCAGTACTTC
CDR3aa: CASRQGQETQYF
d_gene: .
abundance: few
v_gene: TRBV2
j_gene: TRBJ2-5

CDR3nt: TGTGCCATCAGTGAGGGTCCGGAGGGCCACGAGCAGTACTTC
CDR3aa: CAISEGPEGHEQYF
d_gene: .
abundance: medium-sized
v_gene: TRBV10-3
j_gene: TRBJ2-7

CDR3nt: TGTGCCAGCAGCAGGGGACTATGGGAGACCCAGTACTTC
CDR3aa: CASSRGLWETQYF
d_gene: TRBD2
abundance: medium-sized
v_gene: TRBV7-3
j_gene: TRBJ2-5

CDR3nt: TGTGCCAGCAGTGCGACTAGCGGGATCGAGCAGTACTTC
CDR3aa: CASSATSGIEQYF
d_gene: TRBD2
abundance: .
v_gene: TRBV2
j_gene: TRBJ2-7

CDR3nt: TGTGCCAGCAGTGAGCGGGCTCTGACGAACACTGAAGCTTTCTTT
CDR3aa: CASSERALTNTEAFF
d_gene: .
abundance: many
v_gene: TRBV2
j_gene: TRBJ1-1

CDR3nt: TGTTCCAGCGGTCCCGGGACACTGAACACTGAAGCTCTCTTT
CDR3aa: CSSGPGTLNTEALF
d_gene: .
abundance: .
v_gene: TRBV7-9
j_gene: TRBJ1-1

CDR3nt: TGCAGTGCCCAGAGGCAGGTCCTAGAGACCCAGTACTTC
CDR3aa: CSAQRQVLETQYF
d_gene: .
abundance: few
v_gene: TRBV20-1
j_gene: TRBJ2-5